This T cell receptor beta chain originates from a study of shared clonotypes between healthy human individuals. Whole-study results and caveats: Naive subsets generally had larger estimated richness than memory subsets.

TCRdb keeps only in-frame clones here, not all; method: immunoSEQ multiplex PCR. Here the sample spans 600,000 to 750,000 clones, 90% being singletons. The V and J ends lost 7 bases and 0 bases, in that order; junction bases with no gene match: 8. CDR1 and CDR2 (germline): SGHVS, FNYEAQ. CDR3 length: 16 residues. As to this clone: Its target is unknown.

This clonotype originated in a man younger than 30 in good health. Some clones in this sample may be carry-over from other donors' samples. The sample comprised memory CD8+ T cells from PBMCs. The subset denotes: CD45RO+ cells pooled with CCR7-negative TemRA cells. The rearrangement uses TRBV7-6 and TRBJ2-2, with 7 bases lining up with TRBD2. This CDR3 reads CASKFLAGANTGELFF. CDR3 nucleotides: TGTGCCAGCAAATTCCTCGCGGGAGCGAACACCGGGGAGCTGTTTTTT.